The entry below gives a single T cell receptor (beta chain) sequence along with its context. No antigen is known for it. The CDR3 has 12 amino acids. Germline assignment: CDR1 ENHRY and CDR2 SYGVKD. This sample was included in a study of monozygotic twins with inflammatory bowel disease. Study-wide points: Part of the variability in patient repertoires may have come from differing immunosuppressive treatments.

The cDNA of both the TCRalpha and TCRbeta chains was subjected to two nested PCRs of about 17 and 10 cycles. TCRdb reanalyzed the 5' RACE reads, giving one entry per CDR3 protein sequence and no DNA. The ten most abundant clones cover 2.5% to 3% of a sample with a few hundred thousand distinct CDR3 sequences. This receptor was obtained from a human donor with ulcerative colitis or Crohn's disease, or a healthy co-twin of an affected twin (not recorded which). The chain couples TRBV10-3 to TRBJ1-1; the D call of TRBD1 rests on TCRdb alone, since no DNA is present to check it. The sequencing input was blood. CDR3: CAIRATDTEAFF.